A single sample gave rise to the 30 T cell receptor beta chains below, sequenced in a study of T cell repertoires in cytomegalovirus infection. MiXCR was run by TCRdb on the reads, yielding one entry per CDR3 protein. The top ten clones hold over 12% of a sample with approximately 910,000 distinct CDR3 sequences, 30% to 40% of them seen once. Their cognate antigens are unknown. This sample comprised cultured CD8+ T cells from PBMCs, obtained from culture after CMV antigen stimulation. These receptors were obtained from a human donor in good health (CMV status not recorded). Some clones in this sample may be carry-over from other donors' samples.

At least ten counts were recorded for this clonotype. V gene TRBV4-2 combines with J gene TRBJ1-2, with no clear D. The V and J ends lost 1 base and 5 bases respectively, with 5 bases between them. The CDR3 has 12 amino acids. Germline CDR1 LGHNA, CDR2 YNFKEQ. The chain's CDR3 is CASSQAGYGYTF. Here the CDR3 DNA reads TGTGCCAGCAGCCAAGCGGGTTATGGCTACACCTTC.

This clonotype was found a few times. V gene TRBV7-8 combines with J gene TRBJ2-3; D gene uncertain. Trimming removed 2 bases from V and 1 base from J, with 13 bases in between. Germline V gives CDR1 SGHVS, CDR2 FQNEAQ. The CDR3 spans 16 residues. The CDR3 DNA follows: TGTGCCAGCAGCTTACTCGCGATCCTTGGCACAGATACGCAGTATTTT. Amino acids: CASSLLAILGTDTQYF.

This chain joins TRBV9 and TRBJ1-4; D may be TRBD1 (5 bases). Trimming left V 4 bases short and J 6 bases short, with 16 bases between. In germline, CDR1 is SGDLS, CDR2 YYNGEE. The CDR3 extends over 15 amino acids. CDR3 DNA: TGTGCCAGCAGCCCTGTGGGGGGATCATATGAAAAACTGTTTTTT. It codes for CASSPVGGSYEKLFF.

This clonotype appeared many times. The gene calls are TRBV6-2 or TRBV6-3 and TRBJ1-5, with TRBD1 identical over 8 bases. CDR1 and CDR2 from the germline V gene are MNHEY and SVGEGT. V lost 4 bases to trimming and J lost 4 bases; unmatched junction nucleotides: 15. The CDR3 runs 18 residues. CDR3 DNA: TGTGCCAGCAGTTTTGGATTTCAGGGGGCGATAGGTAATCAGCCCCAGCATTTT. This translates into CASSFGFQGAIGNQPQHF.

The chain couples TRBV11-2 to TRBJ2-7; 7 positions match TRBD1. With 7 bases clipped from V and 5 bases from J, the junction kept 8 bases outside the gene matches. CDR3 length: 13 amino acids. Germline V gives CDR1 SGHAT, CDR2 FQNNGV. The CDR3 DNA follows: TGTGCCAGCACCCTCACAGGGGTCCACGAGCAGTACTTC. It codes for CASTLTGVHEQYF. The complete variable domain, with remaining parts taken from reference TRBV11-2 and TRBJ2-7, reads EAGVAQSPRYKIIEKRQSVAFWCNPISGHATLYWYQQILGQGPKLLIQFQNNGVVDDSQLPKDRFSAERLKGVDSTLKIQPAKLEDSAVYLCASTLTGVHEQYFGPGTRLTVT.

J is TRBJ2-3 and V is TRBV15, with TRBD2 identical over 12 bases. CDR1 is LNHNV, CDR2 YYDKDF, per germline (reference sequence). With V trimmed by 0 bases and J by 3 bases, 4 bases remained unmatched. CDR3 length: 17 residues. Written as DNA, the CDR3 is TGTGCCACCAGCAGAGAAAAAGGGACTAGCGGGACAGATACGCAGTATTTT. This gives the protein CATSREKGTSGTDTQYF.

This clonotype was observed a handful of times. This chain links TRBV7-2 with TRBJ2-7; D remains unclear. The CDR3 covers 13 residues. Trimming took 5 bases from V and 3 from J, leaving 11 bases between them. The germline CDR1 and CDR2 sequences are SGHTA and FQGNSA. For the CDR3, the DNA is TGTGCCAGCAGCCCTTCGGCACTCTACGAGCAGTACTTC. Protein product: CASSPSALYEQYF.

This clonotype has ten or more counts. The V and J genes are TRBV7-2 and TRBJ2-3, with no clear D. The CDR3 extends over 15 amino acids. V dropped 6 bases and J dropped 6 bases, with 19 bases sitting between them. CDR1 is SGHTA and CDR2 is FQGNSA in the germline V gene. Here the CDR3 DNA reads TGTGCCAGCAGATCGTGGGATTCGGAGAGGGATACGCAGTATTTT. It yields the protein CASRSWDSERDTQYF.

This clonotype was picked up a small number of times. The rearrangement joins TRBV12-3 or TRBV12-4 to TRBJ1-2; possible D gene TRBD1, 6 bases. The ends were cut back, 6 bases at V and 5 bases at J, with 19 bases in the middle. The CDR3 runs 15 residues. CDR3 loop: CASSLPATGMYGYTF. In DNA form, the CDR3 reads TGTGCCAGCAGCCTACCTGCGACAGGAATGTATGGCTACACCTTC.

The table lists this clonotype with a few counts. The chain links TRBV15 to TRBJ2-5; maybe TRBD2 (6 bases). The germline V gene encodes CDR1 LNHNV and CDR2 YYDKDF (reference sequence). Trimming shortened V by 2 bases and J by 5 bases, and 15 bases separated the two germline ends. There are 15 residues in the CDR3. The CDR3 protein is CATSRLAGPGETQYF. As DNA, the CDR3 is TGTGCCACCAGCAGACTCGCGGGGCCGGGGGAGACCCAGTACTTC.

This chain uses TRBV15 with TRBJ1-1; tentative D call: TRBD1 (6 bases). Germline V gives CDR1 LNHNV, CDR2 YYDKDF (reference sequence). The CDR3 loop spans 14 amino acids. V was pared by 7 bases and J by 5 bases, with 17 bases between. The chain's CDR3 is CATTTFQGLTEAFF. CDR3 DNA: TGTGCCACCACCACATTCCAGGGGTTGACTGAAGCTTTCTTT.

This clonotype was counted ten times or more. The chain carries TRBV7-2 and TRBJ2-1; D perhaps matches TRBD1 (6 bases). Germline V gene data show CDR1 as SGHTA and CDR2 as FQGNSA. The CDR3 contains 15 residues. V was trimmed by 4 bases and J by 3 bases, leaving 13 bases between them. CDR3 in DNA: TGTGCCAGCAGCTCCCGGGACACCTACTACAATGAGCAGTTCTTC. It translates to CASSSRDTYYNEQFF.

V usage is TRBV5-6 and J usage is TRBJ1-5; 7 nucleotides agree with TRBD1. V shed 3 bases and J 6 bases; nucleotides not matched to a gene: 6. Germline CDR1 and CDR2: SGHDT and YYEEEE. This CDR3 has 14 amino acids. The CDR3 sequence is CASSSLTGVQPQHF. Written as DNA, the CDR3 is TGTGCCAGCAGCTCTCTTACAGGGGTTCAGCCCCAGCATTTT.

This clonotype has only a few counts. The chain couples TRBV4-2 to TRBJ1-1; 7 nucleotides match TRBD1. CDR3 size: 13 residues. CDR1 and CDR2 (germline): LGHNA, YNFKEQ. The ends lost 2 bases at V and 10 bases at J; junction bases unmatched: 7. In DNA, the CDR3 is TGTGCCAGCAGCCAACAGACAGGGAGGCCAGCTTTCTTT. Amino acid sequence: CASSQQTGRPAFF.

This chain uses TRBV25-1 with TRBJ2-1; 11 bases map to TRBD1. The V gene end was trimmed by 1 base and the J gene end by 2 bases; junction bases not matched to a gene: 1. The germline CDR1 and CDR2 sequences are MGHDK and SYGVNS. The CDR3 is 16 amino acids. CDR3 amino acids: CASSEWGQGAYNEQFF. The CDR3 bases are TGTGCCAGCAGTGAATGGGGACAGGGGGCCTACAATGAGCAGTTCTTC. The whole variable domain, remainder taken from reference TRBV25-1 and TRBJ2-1, is EADIYQTPRYLVIGTGKKITLECSQTMGHDKMYWYQQDPGMELHLIHYSYGVNSTEKGDLSSESTVSRIRTEHFPLTLESARPSHTSQYLCASSEWGQGAYNEQFFGPGTRLTVL.

This clonotype was observed once. The rearrangement uses TRBV29-1 and TRBJ1-5; D unclear. CDR3 length: 16 residues. Trimming left V 3 bases short and J 6 bases short, with 21 bases between. Germline-derived CDR1 and CDR2 are SQVTM and ANQGSEA. CDR3 sequence: CSVDKVRAHNRQPQHF. DNA for the CDR3: TGCAGCGTTGATAAGGTCCGAGCCCACAACCGTCAGCCCCAGCATTTT.

V gene TRBV2 combines with J gene TRBJ2-7, with 7 bases aligning to TRBD1. Germline trimming cut 4 bases from V and 3 bases from J; bases unmatched to any gene: 0. The V gene's germline CDR1 is SNHLY and CDR2 FYNNEI. The CDR3 runs 12 residues. This CDR3 is CASSGQGYEQYV. The CDR3 DNA reads TGTGCCAGCAGTGGACAGGGCTACGAGCAGTACGTC.

The rearrangement joins TRBV9 to TRBJ2-7; 8 nucleotides agree with TRBD1. There are 15 residues in the CDR3. V dropped 5 bases and J dropped 1; count of bases not matched to a gene: 8. CDR1 is SGDLS, CDR2 YYNGEE, per germline. Here the CDR3 reads CASSSGQGFSYEQYF. CDR3 coding DNA: TGTGCCAGCAGTTCAGGACAGGGCTTTTCCTACGAGCAGTACTTC.

The CDR3 bases are TGTGCCGCTTACAGGGGGCGCATAAACGGCTACACCTTC. As protein: CAAYRGRINGYTF. V gene TRBV10-3 combines with J gene TRBJ1-2; 9 bases are a match to TRBD1. Germline V CDR1 and CDR2: ENHRY, SYGVKD. The junction had 12 bases not matched to a gene; V was cut back by 11 bases and J by 8 bases. The CDR3 totals 13 residues.

The V gene is TRBV5-6, the J gene TRBJ1-5; D is undetermined. Per the germline V gene, CDR1 is SGHDT and CDR2 is YYEEEE. V was trimmed by 4 bases and J by 2 bases, leaving 16 bases between them. The CDR3 is 16 amino acids. CDR3 sequence: CASSPRLEVGNQPQHF. As DNA, the CDR3 is TGTGCCAGCAGCCCCCGACTGGAAGTAGGCAATCAGCCCCAGCATTTT.

This chain uses TRBV12-3 or TRBV12-4 with TRBJ1-1, with unresolved D. This CDR3 is 17 amino acids long. V lost 7 bases and J lost 5, with 26 bases in between. CDR3 residues: CASTSTPGSGGGTEAFF. CDR3 nucleotides: TGTGCCAGCACTTCTACGCCCGGGTCCGGAGGCGGTACTGAAGCTTTCTTT.

The CDR3 sequence: CASSPDDGSQETQYF. Here the CDR3 DNA reads TGTGCCAGCAGCCCGGATGACGGATCCCAAGAGACCCAGTACTTC. The V and J genes are TRBV7-9 and TRBJ2-5, with unresolved D. Trimming left V 5 bases short and J 1 base short, with 14 bases between. CDR1 is SEHNR and CDR2 is FQNEAQ in the germline V gene (reference sequence). The CDR3 is made up of 15 amino acids.

The chain recombines TRBV6-1 with TRBJ2-7; D is unresolved. The CDR3 sequence is 14 residues long. Germline CDR1 MNHNS, CDR2 SASEGT. Trimming shortened V by 5 bases and J by 4 bases, and 15 bases separated the two germline ends. CDR3 region: CASSPRSFDYEQYV. The CDR3, as DNA: TGTGCCAGCAGTCCCCGCTCTTTTGATTACGAGCAGTACGTC.

This clonotype has more than one count but fewer than ten. The V call is TRBV6-2 or TRBV6-3, the J call TRBJ2-7, with 13 bases that match TRBD2. Germline V gene sequence: CDR1 MNHEY, CDR2 SVGEGT. The CDR3 runs to 20 residues. The junction had 18 bases not matched to a gene; V was cut back by 5 bases and J by 2 bases. This CDR3 is CASSTPRRTSGGPHPYEQYF. The CDR3 bases are TGTGCCAGCAGTACCCCCCGGAGGACTAGCGGGGGACCACACCCCTACGAGCAGTACTTC.

The chain joins TRBV27 to TRBJ2-7; D assignment may be TRBD1 or TRBD2 (5 bases each). The CDR3 is made up of 12 amino acids. Trimming left V 2 bases short and J 9 bases short, with 11 bases between. The germline gives CDR1 MNHEY, CDR2 SMNVEV (reference sequence). CDR3 amino acids: CASSLIQGPQYF. CDR3 sequence (DNA): TGTGCCAGCAGTTTAATCCAGGGACCGCAGTACTTC.

Of note for this clonotype: A read error may be the cause here, since a much bigger clone is one base away. This sequence joins TRBV19 and TRBJ1-1, with D uncertain. The CDR3 is made up of 13 amino acids. Per the germline V gene, CDR1 is LNHDA and CDR2 is SQIVND (reference sequence). The DNA of the CDR3 is TGTGTCAGTAGTACATCCGAGAACACTGAAGCTTTCTTT. Its translation: CVSSTSENTEAFF.

This clonotype appeared a few times. The chain combines TRBV7-6 with TRBJ1-4; 8 positions match TRBD1. The CDR3 covers 17 residues. In germline, CDR1 is SGHVS, CDR2 FNYEAQ. V gave up 5 bases and J gave up 7 bases; unmatched junction bases: 15. The CDR3, as DNA: TGTGCCAGCAGCAGCCTTATACAGGGGGGTCTTTCTGAAAAACTGTTTTTT. Protein sequence: CASSSLIQGGLSEKLFF.

There are a few counts of this clonotype. The V gene is TRBV4-3, the J gene TRBJ2-2; D not certain. The CDR3 covers 17 residues. The V end lost 0 bases, the J end lost 4 bases, and 15 bases lay between the germline ends. Germline V gene lookup returns CDR1 LGHNA and CDR2 YSLEER. CDR3 protein: CASSQEWDTPSTGELFF. In nucleotides, the CDR3 is TGCGCCAGCAGCCAAGAGTGGGATACCCCGAGCACCGGGGAGCTGTTTTTT.

This chain uses TRBV6-1 with TRBJ1-2; D is unclear. CDR3 size: 16 residues. Trimming took off 1 base at V and 5 bases at J, with 17 bases between the two ends. Per germline, CDR1 MNHNS and CDR2 SASEGT. The CDR3 here is CASSEVVPAILYGYTF. The CDR3 nucleotides read TGTGCCAGCAGTGAAGTCGTGCCGGCGATATTATATGGCTACACCTTC.

The V call is TRBV27, the J call TRBJ2-3; D is unresolved. The V end lost 4 bases, the J end lost 2 bases, and 13 bases lay between the germline ends. The germline V gene encodes CDR1 MNHEY and CDR2 SMNVEV (reference sequence). The length of the CDR3 is 15 residues. In DNA form, the CDR3 reads TGTGCCAGCAGTTACCTTAAGGGATACACAGATACGCAGTATTTT. This encodes CASSYLKGYTDTQYF.